The 30 T cell receptor beta chains in this list originate from one sample, sequenced in a study of Tregs in tolerant kidney transplant recipients. No antigen is known for these receptors. The method was immunoSEQ multiplex PCR; TCRdb's version includes in-frame clones alone and lacks a portion of them. The sample includes tens of thousands of clones, over 95% of them seen just once. The material sequenced was Tregs from blood cultured with allogeneic cells. The receptors come from a human donor in good health.

The chain carries TRBV27 and TRBJ2-3; TRBD1 or TRBD2 may be the D gene (5 bases each). This CDR3 has 13 residues. Germline loops: CDR1 MNHEY, CDR2 SMNVEV (reference sequence). V shed 8 bases and J shed 2 bases, with 11 bases lying between them. CDR3 region: CASGGFFTDTQYF. The CDR3 DNA sequence: TGTGCCAGCGGGGGATTTTTCACAGATACGCAGTATTTT.

The rearrangement joins TRBV5-5 to TRBJ1-2, with 8 bases that match TRBD1. CDR1 and CDR2 from the germline V gene are SGHKS and YYEKEE (reference sequence). The CDR3 length is 15 residues. The V and J ends lost 3 bases and 7 bases, in that order; junction bases with no gene match: 11. CDR3 bases: TGTGCCAGCAGCTCAGGGGGCGCTTCGCTTGTTGGCTACACCTTC. Encoded protein: CASSSGGASLVGYTF.

This sequence joins TRBV5-4 and TRBJ2-7; D is perhaps TRBD1 (5 bases). Deletions cut 0 bases from V and 0 bases from J, with 7 bases between. Germline assignment: CDR1 SGHNT and CDR2 YYREEE (reference sequence). CDR3 length equals 14 residues. DNA of the CDR3: TGTGCCAGCAGCTTGGACAGGTACTCCTACGAGCAGTACTTC. As protein: CASSLDRYSYEQYF.

CDR3 loop: CASSGLGYEQYF. The CDR3 coding sequence is TGTGCCAGCAGCGGGCTGGGTTACGAGCAGTACTTC. The chain carries TRBV6-5 and TRBJ2-7; D ambiguous. The CDR3 runs 12 residues. V lost 6 bases to trimming and J lost 4 bases, with 10 bases between them. Germline assignment: CDR1 MNHEY and CDR2 SVGAGI.

V usage is TRBV19 and J usage is TRBJ2-1; D might be TRBD2 (5 bases). V was pared by 5 bases and J by 0 bases, with 17 bases between. CDR3 length: 17 amino acids. Germline loops: CDR1 LNHDA, CDR2 SQIVND (reference sequence). CDR3 loop: CASSPSGSWSSYNEQFF. For the CDR3, the DNA is TGTGCCAGTAGTCCGAGCGGTAGCTGGAGCTCCTACAATGAGCAGTTCTTC.

The chain has TRBV7-9 and TRBJ2-2; 7 bases are a match to TRBD1. CDR1 and CDR2 (germline): SEHNR, FQNEAQ (reference sequence). The V segment lost 6 bases and the J segment 4 bases; nucleotides outside the gene matches: 11. The CDR3 is made up of 16 amino acids. In DNA, the CDR3 is TGTGCCAGCAGACTAGGGACAGTTCCGGCCACCGGGGAGCTGTTTTTT. Protein sequence: CASRLGTVPATGELFF.

This chain joins TRBV11-2 and TRBJ1-1; tentatively, D is TRBD1 (6 bases). V lost 2 bases to trimming and J lost 3 bases, with 13 bases between them. CDR1 is SGHAT and CDR2 is FQNNGV in the germline V gene. CDR3 size: 15 residues. The CDR3 spells CASSLFRGADTEAFF. The CDR3 nucleotides are TGTGCCAGCAGCTTATTCAGGGGAGCAGACACTGAAGCTTTCTTT.

V gene TRBV4-1 combines with J gene TRBJ2-7; D possibly corresponds to TRBD1 (7 bases). There are 14 residues in the CDR3. The germline V gene has CDR1 MGHRA and CDR2 YSYEKL. V was trimmed by 2 bases and J by 3 bases, leaving 11 bases between them. The CDR3 region is CASSQRGRGYEQYF. The CDR3 region has the DNA TGCGCCAGCAGCCAAAGGGGGCGGGGCTACGAGCAGTACTTC.

The chain carries TRBV2 and TRBJ2-6, with D uncertain. V lost 7 bases to trimming and J lost 3 bases, with 4 bases between them. The CDR3 is 12 amino acids. Germline V lookup: CDR1 SNHLY, CDR2 FYNNEI. The CDR3 loop is CASTGGANVLTF. As DNA, the CDR3 is TGTGCCAGCACTGGTGGGGCCAACGTCCTGACTTTC.

This chain joins TRBV9 and TRBJ2-2, with 9 bases identical to TRBD1. CDR1 is SGDLS and CDR2 is YYNGEE in the germline V gene. The J segment lost 8 bases and the V segment lost 4 bases, leaving 9 bases of the junction unmatched. The CDR3 contains 15 residues. The CDR3 here is CASSPRGDREGELFF. The CDR3 DNA reads TGTGCCAGCAGCCCAAGGGGGGACAGGGAAGGGGAGCTGTTTTTT.

This clone was detected once. The chain recombines TRBV5-5 with TRBJ1-2; tentative D call: TRBD1 (5 bases). Germline-derived CDR1 and CDR2 are SGHKS and YYEKEE (reference sequence). This CDR3 is built from 15 residues. Trimming took off 0 bases at V and 3 bases at J, with 12 bases between the two ends. CDR3 protein: CASSLVGGTYYGYTF. CDR3 DNA sequence: TGTGCCAGCAGCTTGGTAGGAGGGACCTACTATGGCTACACCTTC. Looking up the rest from reference TRBV5-5 and TRBJ1-2 gives the full variable domain: DAGVTQSPTHLIKTRGQQVTLRCSPISGHKSVSWYQQVLGQGPQFIFQYYEKEERGRGNFPDRFSARQFPNYSSELNVNALLLGDSALYLCASSLVGGTYYGYTFGSGTRLTVV.

This sequence joins TRBV27 and TRBJ2-7, with D unresolved. The CDR3 contains 12 residues. Germline CDR1 reads MNHEY; CDR2 reads SMNVEV (reference sequence). V was cut by 0 bases and J by 4 bases, with 4 bases left in between. The CDR3 reads CASSLSGYEQYF. CDR3 nucleotide sequence: TGTGCCAGCAGTTTATCGGGGTACGAGCAGTACTTC.

The chain joins TRBV5-4 to TRBJ2-7, with D perhaps being TRBD1 or TRBD2 (7 bases each). This CDR3 is built from 14 residues. The ends were cut back, 9 bases at V and 3 bases at J, with 19 bases in the middle. Germline V CDR1 and CDR2: SGHNT, YYREEE (reference sequence). CDR3: CATGEGAMSYEQYF. The CDR3 DNA reads TGTGCCACGGGGGAGGGGGCGATGAGCTACGAGCAGTACTTC.

The chain carries TRBV2 and TRBJ2-7, with 7 nucleotides matching TRBD1. Germline V CDR1 and CDR2: SNHLY, FYNNEI. The CDR3 length is 12 residues. V lost 8 bases and J lost 6; bases outside the gene matches: 7. CDR3 sequence reads: CASRYRGREQYF. CDR3 coding DNA: TGTGCCAGCCGTTACAGGGGACGCGAGCAGTACTTC.

This chain connects TRBV10-3 to TRBJ2-3, with D unresolved. Trimming removed 11 bases from V and 1 base from J, with 7 bases in between. The V gene's germline CDR1 is ENHRY and CDR2 SYGVKD. The CDR3 spans 11 residues. CDR3 in DNA: TGTGCCTGTGCGGGCACAGATACGCAGTATTTT. Translating gives CACAGTDTQYF.

This clone was seen once. CDR3 bases: TGCGCCAGCAGTTCACCGGGACAGGGGCGTGAGGAGCAGTACTTC. Translating it yields CASSSPGQGREEQYF. V gene TRBV10-1 combines with J gene TRBJ2-7; TRBD1 matches 10 bases. Germline V lookup: CDR1 WNHNN, CDR2 SYGVQD (reference sequence). The ends lost 5 bases at V and 7 bases at J; junction bases unmatched: 11. The CDR3 has 15 residues.

The CDR3 nucleotides are TGCGCCAGCAGCTTGCAGTTAGCTAACTATGGCTACACCTTC. It codes for CASSLQLANYGYTF. V is TRBV5-1 and J is TRBJ1-2, with unresolved D. This CDR3 has 14 amino acids. Trimming took off 1 base at V and 0 bases at J, with 7 bases between the two ends. Germline lookup yields CDR1 SGHRS and CDR2 YFSETQ.

In its sample, this clone was seen once. The chain joins TRBV2 to TRBJ1-1; 11 bases fit TRBD1. The length of the CDR3 is 13 residues. Germline assignment: CDR1 SNHLY and CDR2 FYNNEI. V lost 2 bases, J lost 12 bases, and 5 bases stayed unmatched. The CDR3, as DNA: TGTGCCAGCAGTGAAAGGGACAGGGGGAATCCTTTCTTT. Amino acid sequence: CASSERDRGNPFF.

In this sample, this clone turned up once. The CDR3 DNA sequence: TGTGCCAGCAGTGTGGGGAGGGATAACATTCAGTACTTC. The encoded protein is CASSVGRDNIQYF. V gene TRBV6-1 combines with J gene TRBJ2-4; 7 bases match TRBD2. CDR1 is MNHNS and CDR2 is SASEGT in the germline V gene. The CDR3 runs 13 residues. V was clipped by 4 bases and J by 7 bases; unmatched bases: 4.

The chain recombines TRBV11-2 with TRBJ1-2, with TRBD1 matching over 7 bases. After removal of 6 bases from V and 3 bases from J, the junction contained 10 bases not matched to a gene. The CDR3 has 15 residues. Germline-derived CDR1 and CDR2 are SGHAT and FQNNGV. CDR3 loop: CASRGFRGEDYGYTF. For the CDR3, the DNA is TGTGCCAGCAGGGGATTCAGGGGGGAAGACTATGGCTACACCTTC.

In this sample, this clone turned up once. The chain employs TRBV9 and TRBJ2-1; D is perhaps TRBD2 (6 bases). The ends were cut back, 0 bases at V and 8 bases at J, with 15 bases in the middle. Germline V CDR1 and CDR2: SGDLS, YYNGEE. This CDR3 is 15 amino acids long. CDR3 protein: CASSVALGRSHEQFF. The DNA for the CDR3 is TGTGCCAGCAGCGTAGCTTTAGGGAGGAGTCATGAGCAGTTCTTC. Full variable domain (remainder filled in from reference TRBV9 and TRBJ2-1): DSGVTQTPKHLITATGQRVTLRCSPRSGDLSVYWYQQSLDQGLQFLIQYYNGEERAKGNILERFSAQQFPDLHSELNLSSLELGDSALYFCASSVALGRSHEQFFGPGTRLTVL.

The chain has TRBV6-4 and TRBJ2-3, with 7 bases matching TRBD1. Germline CDR1 is MRHNA and CDR2 is SNTAGT. This CDR3 contains 14 residues. J was trimmed by 0 bases and V by 6 bases; bases with no gene match: 3. The CDR3, as DNA: TGTGCCAGCAGGGCAGGGGGTAGCACAGATACGCAGTATTTT. It yields the protein CASRAGGSTDTQYF.

The chain has TRBV6-6 and TRBJ1-5; D gene unclear. This CDR3 is built from 15 residues. Trimming took 2 bases from V and 2 from J, leaving 10 bases between them. Per germline, CDR1 MNHNY and CDR2 SVGAGI (reference sequence). The CDR3 region has the DNA TGTGCCAGCAGTTACAGGGTGGAGGGCAATCAGCCCCAGCATTTT. Translated, it gives CASSYRVEGNQPQHF.

The chain links TRBV5-1 to TRBJ2-3; 7 bases are shared with TRBD2. CDR1 and CDR2 from the germline V gene are SGHRS and YFSETQ. This CDR3 comprises 14 residues. V dropped 3 bases and J dropped 6; count of bases not matched to a gene: 7. The CDR3 loop is CASSSVTRGDTQYF. In DNA form, the CDR3 reads TGCGCCAGCAGCTCTGTGACGCGGGGGGATACGCAGTATTTT.

The rearrangement links TRBV18 to TRBJ2-1, with D unresolved. CDR1 and CDR2 from the germline V gene are KGHSH and LQKENI. The CDR3 has 11 residues. Trimming pared 6 bases from V and 4 bases from J, leaving 4 bases between. This CDR3 reads CASSLYNEQFF. CDR3 coding DNA: TGTGCCAGCTCCCTATACAATGAGCAGTTCTTC.

This clone has a handful of counts. This chain connects TRBV5-1 to TRBJ1-3; 9 nucleotides line up with TRBD1. CDR1 and CDR2 (germline): SGHRS, YFSETQ. V shed 4 bases, J shed 1 base, and the junction held 6 bases outside the gene matches. This CDR3 has 16 residues. CDR3 amino acids: CASSQQGQGSGNTIYF. Written as DNA, the CDR3 is TGCGCCAGCAGCCAACAGGGACAGGGATCTGGAAACACCATATATTTT.

V usage is TRBV7-2 and J usage is TRBJ2-1, with D perhaps TRBD1 (5 bases). This CDR3 has 15 amino acids. CDR1 is SGHTA, CDR2 FQGNSA, per germline. Trimming shortened V by 3 bases and J by 9 bases, and 18 bases separated the two germline ends. In nucleotides, the CDR3 is TGTGCCAGCAGCTTTTGGGGCCCTATCATGGGTGAGCAGTTCTTC. Encoded protein: CASSFWGPIMGEQFF.

The CDR3 nucleotides are TGTGCCAGCAGCTTAAGCCAGGGGAACTACGAGCAGTACTTC. Amino acid sequence: CASSLSQGNYEQYF. J is TRBJ2-7 and V is TRBV7-9; tentative D call: TRBD1 (6 bases). Per germline, CDR1 SEHNR and CDR2 FQNEAQ (reference sequence). Trimming stripped 2 bases from V and 3 bases from J, with 11 bases between. The CDR3 has 14 residues.

The chain combines TRBV5-1 with TRBJ2-7; no reliable D call. V was clipped by 4 bases and J by 2 bases, with 10 bases between them. CDR1 is SGHRS, CDR2 YFSETQ, per germline. The CDR3 spans 13 residues. The CDR3 loop is CASSRQATYEQYF. DNA of the CDR3: TGCGCCAGCAGCCGGCAGGCCACCTACGAGCAGTACTTC.

The chain joins TRBV10-3 to TRBJ2-7; perhaps TRBD2 as D (6 bases). Trimming took 5 bases from V and 2 from J, leaving 19 bases between them. The CDR3 consists of 16 residues. CDR1 and CDR2 from the germline V gene are ENHRY and SYGVKD. CDR3 sequence: CAISPRPGLTAYEQYF. For the CDR3, the DNA is TGTGCCATCAGTCCACGCCCGGGACTCACCGCCTACGAGCAGTACTTC.